This TCR beta chain was captured in a study of cytomegalovirus exposure and HLA in healthy donors. Overall study context: Among around 400 genotyped donors, roughly 80% fell in the Caucasian-associated ancestry cluster.

This clone came up once. The antigen is undetermined. Findings and limits, study-wide: A later analysis reported that several of the most significant clusters appeared to be linked to common viral pathogens, among them Epstein-Barr virus.

The PCR had 60 Vbeta and 13 Jbeta primers. Repertoires were generated with immunoSEQ multiplex PCR, while TCRdb's copy carries only in-frame clones and drops some. The table includes about 180,000 clones, roughly 80% detected once. Germline CDR1 and CDR2: SGDLS and YYNGEE. The CDR3 covers 14 residues. V shed 6 bases, J shed 3 bases, and the junction held 5 bases outside the gene matches. This TCR was sampled from a man aged 30 to 39 in good health and CMV-seropositive. Sequencing was done on a sample of PBMCs. The chain uses TRBV9 and TRBJ2-5, with 10 bases that match TRBD2. The CDR3 DNA sequence: TGTGCCAGCACGGGGCTAGCGGGAGAAGAGACCCAGTACTTC. As protein: CASTGLAGEETQYF.